This TCR beta chain was retrieved from a study of CD8+CD57+ T cells in acquired aplastic anemia (dated by TCRdb to the late 2010s). For the wider study: On average, sorted CD4+ and CD8+ cells yielded around 3.1 ug of extracted DNA, with a range of about 0.19 to 30 ug. For healthy donor samples, the average read count was around 9.8 million for CD4+ cells and approximately 11 million for CD8+ cells. Study-wide conclusions, independent of this receptor: Twenty-nine CD8+ CDR3 sequences were found to be shared between patients and controls, but these sequences appeared to be highly expressed in patients and within the immunodominant clones of the patients. No significant difference in CD8+ Simpson's diversity was found between patients and healthy controls (P=0.060).

Profiling of TCR beta VDJ combinations and CDR3 sequences used genomic DNA as the template. TCR repertoire sequencing was run on an Illumina HiSeq 2000. The published analysis was carried out like this. Repertoires were assessed using TRBV/TRBJ rearrangement plots, CDR3 size and DJ length profiles, and Simpson's diversity index. Whichever DNA sequence was most abundant in the deep sequencing data was defined as the immunodominant clone. CDR3 amino acid sequences were checked for sharing across subjects and were also compared against the VDJdb database and published repertoires. TCRdb reran the public reads through fastp at Q25 and MiXCR, keeping productive beta chains. Each CDR3 protein gets just one entry, which takes the most common genes and DNA from the rows behind it. The V and J calls and clone size come from TCRdb's table, not from the authors' own analysis. The sample table contains 60,000 or so distinct CDR3 sequences; only one count was recorded for about 50% of them. The biggest ten clones account for about 2.5% of the sample.

At least ten counts were recorded for this clonotype. The antigen it binds to is not known. Within one base of it there is no much larger clone, and no base qualities were kept. The study deep-sequenced TCR repertoires of sorted CD4+ and CD8+ blood T cells from severe aplastic anemia patients and healthy subjects. Ficoll-Paque density gradient centrifugation was used to isolate peripheral blood mononuclear cells. Before DNA was extracted, CD4+ and CD8+ T cells were sorted using either FACS or magnetic beads. The CDR3 starts with the cysteine, ends with the phenylalanine, and has 16 residues. Solely the CDR3 DNA is kept, with 48 bases framed from the first base. Relative to germline, V is 1 base shorter and J is 1 base shorter, with 11 bases between their ends.

The TCR originated in a human donor in good health, serving as a control. The rearranged chain carries TRBV12-3 or TRBV12-4 and TRBJ1-3, and perhaps TRBD1 as D gene, on 5 matching bases. Specimen: sorted CD4+, CD8+, or CD8+CD57+ T cells (not recorded which) from PBMCs. The nucleotide sequence reads as follows: TGTGCCAGCAGTTTAGAAGGGGTCCTGTCTGGAAACACCATATATTTT. It codes for CASSLEGVLSGNTIYF.